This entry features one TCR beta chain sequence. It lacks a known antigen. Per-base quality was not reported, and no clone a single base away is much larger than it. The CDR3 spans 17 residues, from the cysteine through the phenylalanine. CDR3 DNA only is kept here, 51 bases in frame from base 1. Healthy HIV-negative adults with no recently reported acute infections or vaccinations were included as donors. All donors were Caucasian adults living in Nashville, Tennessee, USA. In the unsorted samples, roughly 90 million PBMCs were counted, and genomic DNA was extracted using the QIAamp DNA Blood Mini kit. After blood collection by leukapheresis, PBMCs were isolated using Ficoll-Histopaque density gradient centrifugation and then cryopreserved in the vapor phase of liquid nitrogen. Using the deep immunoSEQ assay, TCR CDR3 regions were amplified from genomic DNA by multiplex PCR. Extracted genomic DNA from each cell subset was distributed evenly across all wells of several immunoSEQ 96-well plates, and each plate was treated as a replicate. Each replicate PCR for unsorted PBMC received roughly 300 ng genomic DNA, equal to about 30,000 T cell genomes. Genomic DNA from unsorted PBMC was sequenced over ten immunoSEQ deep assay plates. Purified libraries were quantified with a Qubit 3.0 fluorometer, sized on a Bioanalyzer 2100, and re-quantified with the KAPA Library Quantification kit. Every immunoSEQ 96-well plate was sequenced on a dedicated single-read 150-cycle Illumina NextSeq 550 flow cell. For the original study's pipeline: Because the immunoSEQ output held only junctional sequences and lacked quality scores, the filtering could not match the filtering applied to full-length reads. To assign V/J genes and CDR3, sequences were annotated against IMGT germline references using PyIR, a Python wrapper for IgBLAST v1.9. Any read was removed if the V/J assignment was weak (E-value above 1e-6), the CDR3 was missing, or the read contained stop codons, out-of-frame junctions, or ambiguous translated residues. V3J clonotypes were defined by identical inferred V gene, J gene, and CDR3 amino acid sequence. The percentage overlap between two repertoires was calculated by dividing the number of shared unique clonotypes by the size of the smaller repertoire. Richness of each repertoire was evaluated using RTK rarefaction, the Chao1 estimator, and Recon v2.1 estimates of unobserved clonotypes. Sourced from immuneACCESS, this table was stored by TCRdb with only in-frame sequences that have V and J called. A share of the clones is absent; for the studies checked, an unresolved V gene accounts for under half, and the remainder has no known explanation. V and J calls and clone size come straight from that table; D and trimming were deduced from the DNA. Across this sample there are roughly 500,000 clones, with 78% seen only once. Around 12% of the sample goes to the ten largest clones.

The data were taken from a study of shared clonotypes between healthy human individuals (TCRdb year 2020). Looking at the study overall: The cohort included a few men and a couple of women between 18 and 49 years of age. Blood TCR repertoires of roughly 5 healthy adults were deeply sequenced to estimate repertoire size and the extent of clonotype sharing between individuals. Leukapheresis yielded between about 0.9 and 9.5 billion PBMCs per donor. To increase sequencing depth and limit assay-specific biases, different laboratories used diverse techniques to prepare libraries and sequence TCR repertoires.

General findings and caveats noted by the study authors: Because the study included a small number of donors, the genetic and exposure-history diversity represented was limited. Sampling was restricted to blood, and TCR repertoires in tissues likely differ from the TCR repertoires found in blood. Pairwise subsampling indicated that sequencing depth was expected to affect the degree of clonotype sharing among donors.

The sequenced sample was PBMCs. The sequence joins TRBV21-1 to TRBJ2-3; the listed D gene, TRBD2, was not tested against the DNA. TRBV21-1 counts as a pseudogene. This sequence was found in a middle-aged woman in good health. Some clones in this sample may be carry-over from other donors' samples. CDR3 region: CASSKARGGESTDTQYF. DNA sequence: TGTGCCAGCAGCAAAGCGCGGGGCGGGGAGAGCACAGATACGCAGTATTTT.